This is a list of T cell receptor beta chains from one sample in a study of blood T cell repertoires in COVID-19. Some clones are missing from TCRdb's copy, which holds only in-frame ones; the method was immunoSEQ multiplex PCR. The profile covers a few hundred thousand clones, with about 87% appearing a single time and 1.6% taken by the ten largest. Input material: peripheral blood. Every receptor here comes from a woman aged 30 to 39 with COVID-19, enrolled during active disease. Both conserved end residues are part of each CDR3. D genes are given only for firm matches. The size of a clone is reported for some rows only, either as once, few or many, or as a class for expanded clones.

d_call	clone_size	v_call	j_call	cdr3_nt	cdr3_aa
-	-	TRBV6-6	TRBJ1-1	TGTGCCAGCAGTTCCCGGGAGGCAGGGGTTGGCACTGAAGCTTTCTTT	CASSSREAGVGTEAFF
-	-	TRBV30	TRBJ1-5	TGTGCCTGGAGCAAGGGGAACAACAATCAGCCCCAGCATTTT	CAWSKGNNNQPQHF
TRBD1	once	TRBV28	TRBJ1-3	TGTGCCAGCGGGACAGGGATGGGAAACACCATATATTTT	CASGTGMGNTIYF
-	-	TRBV7-8	TRBJ1-2	TGTGCCAGCAGCCCCACCCTAATTAACTATGGCTACACCTTC	CASSPTLINYGYTF
-	few	TRBV19	TRBJ2-1	TGTGCCAGTAGTATAGGAACTAATAATGAGCAGTTCTTC	CASSIGTNNEQFF
-	-	TRBV30	TRBJ2-7	TGTGCCTGGAGTGTCGGACATATCTACGAGCAGTACTTC	CAWSVGHIYEQYF
TRBD1	few	TRBV2	TRBJ2-1	TGTGCCAGCAGGCGGACAGGTCTCGATGAGCAGTTCTTC	CASRRTGLDEQFF
TRBD1	once	TRBV2	TRBJ2-4	TGTGCCAGCAGTCGGACCCTAGGGGGCGCCGCCAAAAACATTCAGTACTTC	CASSRTLGGAAKNIQYF
-	-	TRBV2	TRBJ2-2	TGTGCCAGCACTGACAGCGAGCACACCGGGGAGCTGTTTTTT	CASTDSEHTGELFF
-	-	TRBV14	TRBJ2-3	TGTGCCAGCAGCCGAGGGACTCCGGATACGCAGTATTTT	CASSRGTPDTQYF
-	-	TRBV29-1	TRBJ1-2	TGCAGCGTTCCCGAGGGGGACGGTGACCTCTATGGCTACACCTTC	CSVPEGDGDLYGYTF
-	-	TRBV7-9	TRBJ1-6	TGTGCCAGCAGCTTCGAGGCCGTTTCACCCCTCCACTTT	CASSFEAVSPLHF
-	-	TRBV19	TRBJ1-2	TGTGCCAGTAGTATATCGGGGAACTATGGCTACACCTTC	CASSISGNYGYTF
TRBD2	few	TRBV2	TRBJ2-3	TGTGCCAGCAGTTCACTAGCGGGGTCCGGAGATACGCAGTATTTT	CASSSLAGSGDTQYF
-	-	TRBV6-1	TRBJ2-7	TGTGCCAGCAGTCCTAATAACCACGCCTACGAGCAGTACTTC	CASSPNNHAYEQYF
-	-	TRBV4-3	TRBJ2-3	TGCGCCAGCAGCCAAGAGATAGGACATGGCACAGATACGCAGTATTTT	CASSQEIGHGTDTQYF
TRBD1	once	TRBV5-5	TRBJ1-6	TGTGCCAGCAGCTTGCTAGGGACAGGGGGCTCACCCCTCCACTTT	CASSLLGTGGSPLHF
TRBD1	-	TRBV9	TRBJ1-5	TGTGCCAGCAGCGTAGGGACAGGGCAGCAGCCCCAGCATTTT	CASSVGTGQQPQHF
TRBD1	-	TRBV12-3/TRBV12-4	TRBJ1-2	TGTGCCAGCAGGCGACAGGGGGCGATCGGCTACACCTTC	CASRRQGAIGYTF
TRBD1	-	TRBV3-1/TRBV3-2	TRBJ1-1	TGTGCCAGCAGCCAGACAGGGGAAGCTTTCTTT	CASSQTGEAFF
-	-	TRBV7-2	TRBJ1-2	TGTGCCAGCAGCTTTGCGGGGGGGGGCTCGACCTATGGCTACACCTTC	CASSFAGGGSTYGYTF
TRBD1	-	TRBV11-2	TRBJ1-1	TGTGCCAGCAGCCTGGGACAGCTCGAAGCTTTCTTT	CASSLGQLEAFF
TRBD1	-	TRBV19	TRBJ1-2	TGTGCCAGTAGTCACGGGACAGGGCATGGCTACACCTTC	CASSHGTGHGYTF
-	-	TRBV18	TRBJ1-1	TGTGCCAGCTCACCAGGGTTGGGAGGGGCGATTGACACTGAAGCTTTCTTT	CASSPGLGGAIDTEAFF
TRBD1	-	TRBV28	TRBJ1-5	TGTGCCAGCAGAACGGGACAGGTTAGCAATCAGCCCCAGCATTTT	CASRTGQVSNQPQHF
TRBD2	-	TRBV9	TRBJ2-2	TGTGCCAGCAGCGTTAGCGGGGGCAACACCGGGGAGCTGTTTTTT	CASSVSGGNTGELFF
-	once	TRBV2	TRBJ2-7	TGTGCCAGCAGCGCAAACAGGGTTTTCCCCTACGAGCAGTACTTC	CASSANRVFPYEQYF
TRBD2	-	TRBV5-4	TRBJ2-2	TGTGCCAGCAGCCCTCCGGGACTAGCGGGGACGAACACCGGGGAGCTGTTTTTT	CASSPPGLAGTNTGELFF
-	few	TRBV18	TRBJ1-6	TGTGCCAGCTCACAGGGGCCGACTCATGCTTCACCCCTCCACTTT	CASSQGPTHASPLHF
TRBD1	-	TRBV27	TRBJ1-2	TGTGCCAGCAGTTCACGACAGGGAAGTGGCTACACCTTC	CASSSRQGSGYTF
TRBD1	-	TRBV7-6	TRBJ1-1	TGTGCCAGCAGCCTCTCCCCCCTCCGGACAGGGAAGAACACTGAAGCTTTCTTT	CASSLSPLRTGKNTEAFF
TRBD1	-	TRBV6-5	TRBJ2-1	TGTGCCAGCAGTAAGACAGGGTTCGTTTCCAATGAGCAGTTCTTC	CASSKTGFVSNEQFF
TRBD1	-	TRBV11-1	TRBJ1-1	TGTGCCAGCAGCTTAGAGTACAGGGGAACTGAAGCTTTCTTT	CASSLEYRGTEAFF
TRBD1	-	TRBV28	TRBJ1-1	TGTGCCAGCAGCCCCCGGGACAGGGTAATACAAGCTTTCTTT	CASSPRDRVIQAFF
-	-	TRBV2	TRBJ1-2	TGTGCCAGCACCGCACCCCAAGGGGCGGCGGGGGGCTACACCTTC	CASTAPQGAAGGYTF
TRBD2	-	TRBV5-1	TRBJ2-2	TGCGCCAGCAGCTGGGAACGGAGCGGGGGCGGGGAGCTGTTTTTT	CASSWERSGGGELFF
TRBD1	-	TRBV2	TRBJ1-2	TGTGCCAGATTGATACAGGGGTCTGGCTACACCTTC	CARLIQGSGYTF
TRBD1	once	TRBV5-4	TRBJ2-1	TGTGCCAGCAATTTTCGGACAGGGGGCAGGGATGAGCAGTTCTTC	CASNFRTGGRDEQFF
-	-	TRBV4-2	TRBJ1-1	TGTGCCAGCAGCCAAGGCTCGAGCACTGAAGCTTTCTTT	CASSQGSSTEAFF
-	-	TRBV2	TRBJ1-1	TGTGCCAGCGGAAGTCGGGACATGAACACTGAAGCTTTCTTT	CASGSRDMNTEAFF
-	once	TRBV7-2	TRBJ1-6	TGTGCCAGCAGCTTAGCTCGGTCATCACCCCTCCACTTT	CASSLARSSPLHF
-	few	TRBV5-1	TRBJ1-1	TGCGCCAGCAGCTTGGCGGGACAACTAACTGAAGCTTTCTTT	CASSLAGQLTEAFF